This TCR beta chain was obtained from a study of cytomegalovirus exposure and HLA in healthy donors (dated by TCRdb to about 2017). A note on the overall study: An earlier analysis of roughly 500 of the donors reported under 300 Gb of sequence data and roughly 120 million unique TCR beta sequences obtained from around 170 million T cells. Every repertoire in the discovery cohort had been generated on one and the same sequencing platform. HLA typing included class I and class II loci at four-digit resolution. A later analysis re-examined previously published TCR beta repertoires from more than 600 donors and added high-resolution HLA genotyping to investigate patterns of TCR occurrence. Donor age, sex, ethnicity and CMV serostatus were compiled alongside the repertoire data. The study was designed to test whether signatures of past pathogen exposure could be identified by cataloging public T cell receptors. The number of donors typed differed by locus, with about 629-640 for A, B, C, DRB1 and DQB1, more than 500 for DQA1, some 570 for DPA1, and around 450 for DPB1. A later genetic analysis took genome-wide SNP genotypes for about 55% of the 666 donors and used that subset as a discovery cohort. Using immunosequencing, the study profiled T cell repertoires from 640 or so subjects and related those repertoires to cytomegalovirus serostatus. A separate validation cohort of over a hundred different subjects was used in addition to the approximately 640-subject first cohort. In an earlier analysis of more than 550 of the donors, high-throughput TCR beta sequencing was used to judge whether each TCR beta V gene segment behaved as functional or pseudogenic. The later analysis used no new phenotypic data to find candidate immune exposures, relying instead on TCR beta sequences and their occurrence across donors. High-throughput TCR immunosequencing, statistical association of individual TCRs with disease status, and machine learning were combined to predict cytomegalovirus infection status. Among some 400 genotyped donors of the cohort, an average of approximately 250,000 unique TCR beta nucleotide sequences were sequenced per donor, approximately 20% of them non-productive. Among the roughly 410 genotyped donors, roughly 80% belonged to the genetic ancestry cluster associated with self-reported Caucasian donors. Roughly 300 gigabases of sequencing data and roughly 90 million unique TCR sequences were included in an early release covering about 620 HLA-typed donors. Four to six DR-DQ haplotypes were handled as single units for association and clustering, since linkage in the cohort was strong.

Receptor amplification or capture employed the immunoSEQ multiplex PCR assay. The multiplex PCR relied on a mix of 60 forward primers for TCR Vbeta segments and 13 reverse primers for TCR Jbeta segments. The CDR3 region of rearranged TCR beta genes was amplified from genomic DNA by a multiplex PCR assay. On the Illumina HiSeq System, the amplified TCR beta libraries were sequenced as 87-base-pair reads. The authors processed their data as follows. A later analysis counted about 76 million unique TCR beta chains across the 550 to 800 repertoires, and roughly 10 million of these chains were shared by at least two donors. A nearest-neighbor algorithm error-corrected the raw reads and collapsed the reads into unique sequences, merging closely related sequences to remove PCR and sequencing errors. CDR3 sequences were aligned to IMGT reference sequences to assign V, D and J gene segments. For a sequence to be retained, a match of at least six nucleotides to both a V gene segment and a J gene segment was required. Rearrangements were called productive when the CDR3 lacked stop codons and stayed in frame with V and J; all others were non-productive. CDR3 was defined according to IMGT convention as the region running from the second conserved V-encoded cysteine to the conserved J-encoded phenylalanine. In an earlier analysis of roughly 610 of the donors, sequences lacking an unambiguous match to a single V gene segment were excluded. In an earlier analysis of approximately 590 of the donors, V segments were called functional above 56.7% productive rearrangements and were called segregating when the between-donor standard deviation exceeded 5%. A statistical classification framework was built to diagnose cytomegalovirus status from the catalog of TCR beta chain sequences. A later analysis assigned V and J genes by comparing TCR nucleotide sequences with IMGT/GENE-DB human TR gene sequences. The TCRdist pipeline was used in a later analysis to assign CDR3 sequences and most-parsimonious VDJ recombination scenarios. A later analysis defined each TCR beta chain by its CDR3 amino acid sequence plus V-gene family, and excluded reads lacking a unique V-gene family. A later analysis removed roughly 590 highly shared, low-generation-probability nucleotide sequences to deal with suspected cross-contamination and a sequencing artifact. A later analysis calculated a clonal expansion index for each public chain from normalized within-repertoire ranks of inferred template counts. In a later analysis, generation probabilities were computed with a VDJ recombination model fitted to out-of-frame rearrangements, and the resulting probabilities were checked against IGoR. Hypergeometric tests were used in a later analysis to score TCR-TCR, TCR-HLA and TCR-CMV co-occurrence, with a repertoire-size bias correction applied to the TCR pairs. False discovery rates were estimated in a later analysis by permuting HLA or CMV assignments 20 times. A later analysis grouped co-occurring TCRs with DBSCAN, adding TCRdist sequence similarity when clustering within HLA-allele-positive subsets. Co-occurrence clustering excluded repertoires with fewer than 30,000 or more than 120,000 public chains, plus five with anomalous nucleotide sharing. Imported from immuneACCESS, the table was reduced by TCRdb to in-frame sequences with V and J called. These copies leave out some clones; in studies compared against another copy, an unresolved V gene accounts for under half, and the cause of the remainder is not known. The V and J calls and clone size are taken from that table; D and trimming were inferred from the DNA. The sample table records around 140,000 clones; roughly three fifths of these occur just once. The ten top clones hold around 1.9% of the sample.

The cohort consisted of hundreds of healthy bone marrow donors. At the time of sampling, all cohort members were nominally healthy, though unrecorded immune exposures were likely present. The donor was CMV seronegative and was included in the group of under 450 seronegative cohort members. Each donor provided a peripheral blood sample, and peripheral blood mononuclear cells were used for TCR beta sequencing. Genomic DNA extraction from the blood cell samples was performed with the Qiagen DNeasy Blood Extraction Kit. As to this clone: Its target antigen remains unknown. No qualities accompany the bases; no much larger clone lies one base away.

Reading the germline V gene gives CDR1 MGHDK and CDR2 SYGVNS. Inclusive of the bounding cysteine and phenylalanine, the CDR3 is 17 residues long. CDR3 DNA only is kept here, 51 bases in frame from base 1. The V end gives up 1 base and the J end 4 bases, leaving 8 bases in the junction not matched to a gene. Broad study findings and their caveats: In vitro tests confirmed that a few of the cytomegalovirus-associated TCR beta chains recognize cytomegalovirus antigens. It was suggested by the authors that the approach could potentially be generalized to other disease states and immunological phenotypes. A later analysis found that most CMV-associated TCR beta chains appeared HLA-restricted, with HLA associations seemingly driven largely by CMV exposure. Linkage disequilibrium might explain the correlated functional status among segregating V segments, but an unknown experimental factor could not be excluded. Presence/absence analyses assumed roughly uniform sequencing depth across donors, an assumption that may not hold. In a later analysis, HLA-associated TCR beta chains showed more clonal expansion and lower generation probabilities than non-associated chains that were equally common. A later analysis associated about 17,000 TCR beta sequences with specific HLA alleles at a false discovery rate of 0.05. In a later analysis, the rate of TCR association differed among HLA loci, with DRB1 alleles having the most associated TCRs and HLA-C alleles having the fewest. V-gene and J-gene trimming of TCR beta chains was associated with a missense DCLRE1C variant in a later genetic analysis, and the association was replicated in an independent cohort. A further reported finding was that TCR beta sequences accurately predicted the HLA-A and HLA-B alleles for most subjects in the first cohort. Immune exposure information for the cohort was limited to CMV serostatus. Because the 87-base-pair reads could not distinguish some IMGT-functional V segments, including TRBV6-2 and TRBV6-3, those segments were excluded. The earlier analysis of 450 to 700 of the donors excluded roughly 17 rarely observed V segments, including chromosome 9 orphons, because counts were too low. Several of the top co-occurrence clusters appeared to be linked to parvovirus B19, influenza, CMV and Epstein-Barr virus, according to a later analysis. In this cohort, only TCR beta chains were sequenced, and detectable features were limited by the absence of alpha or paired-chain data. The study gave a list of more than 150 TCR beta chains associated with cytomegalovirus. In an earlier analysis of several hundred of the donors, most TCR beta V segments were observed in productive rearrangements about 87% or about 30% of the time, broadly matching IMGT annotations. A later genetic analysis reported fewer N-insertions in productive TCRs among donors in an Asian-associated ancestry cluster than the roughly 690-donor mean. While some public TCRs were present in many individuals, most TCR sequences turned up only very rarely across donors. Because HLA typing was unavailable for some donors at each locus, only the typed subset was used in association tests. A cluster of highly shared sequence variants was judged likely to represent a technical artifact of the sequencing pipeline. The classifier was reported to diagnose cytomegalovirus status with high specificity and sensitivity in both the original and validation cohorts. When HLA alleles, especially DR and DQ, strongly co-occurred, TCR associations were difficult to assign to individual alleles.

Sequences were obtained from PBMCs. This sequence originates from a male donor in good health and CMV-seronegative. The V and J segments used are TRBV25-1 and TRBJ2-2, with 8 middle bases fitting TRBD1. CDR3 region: CASSELTGVRTTGELFF. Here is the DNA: TGTGCCAGCAGTGAATTGACAGGGGTTCGGACCACCGGGGAGCTGTTTTTT.